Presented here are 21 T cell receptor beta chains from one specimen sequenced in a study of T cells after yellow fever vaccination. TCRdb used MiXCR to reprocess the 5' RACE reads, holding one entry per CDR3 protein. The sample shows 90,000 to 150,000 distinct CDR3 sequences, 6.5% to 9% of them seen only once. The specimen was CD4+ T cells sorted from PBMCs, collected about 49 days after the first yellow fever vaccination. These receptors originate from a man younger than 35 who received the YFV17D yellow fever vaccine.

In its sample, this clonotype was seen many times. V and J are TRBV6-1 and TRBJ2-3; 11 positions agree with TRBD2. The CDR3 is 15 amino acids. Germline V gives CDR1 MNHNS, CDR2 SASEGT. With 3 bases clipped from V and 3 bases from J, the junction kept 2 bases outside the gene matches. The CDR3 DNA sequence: TGTGCCAGCAGTGATACTAGCGGGGGAACAGATACGCAGTATTTT. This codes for CASSDTSGGTDTQYF.

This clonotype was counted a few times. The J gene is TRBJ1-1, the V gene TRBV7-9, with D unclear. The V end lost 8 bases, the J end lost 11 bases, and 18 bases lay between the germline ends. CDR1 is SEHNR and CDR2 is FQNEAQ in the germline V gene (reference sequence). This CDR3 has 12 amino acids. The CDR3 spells CASHQSQEAAFF. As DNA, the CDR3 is TGTGCCAGCCACCAATCTCAGGAAGCGGCTTTCTTT.

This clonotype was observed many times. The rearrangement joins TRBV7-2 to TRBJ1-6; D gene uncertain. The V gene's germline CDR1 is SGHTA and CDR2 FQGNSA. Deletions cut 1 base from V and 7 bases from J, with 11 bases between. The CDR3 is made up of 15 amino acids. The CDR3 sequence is CASSLGARTNSPLHF. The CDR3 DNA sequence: TGTGCCAGCAGCTTAGGCGCCAGGACGAATTCACCCCTCCACTTT. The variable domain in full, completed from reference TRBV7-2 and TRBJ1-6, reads GAGVSQSPSNKVTEKGKDVELRCDPISGHTALYWYRQSLGQGLEFLIYFQGNSAPDKSGLPSDRFSAERTGGSVSTLTIQRTQQEDSAVYLCASSLGARTNSPLHFGNGTRLTVT.

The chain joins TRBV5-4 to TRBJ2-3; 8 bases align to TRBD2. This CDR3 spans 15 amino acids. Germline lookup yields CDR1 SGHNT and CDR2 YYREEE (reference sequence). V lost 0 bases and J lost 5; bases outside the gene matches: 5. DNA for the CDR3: TGTGCCAGCAGCTTGGGGACTAGCACGGTAGATACGCAGTATTTT. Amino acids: CASSLGTSTVDTQYF. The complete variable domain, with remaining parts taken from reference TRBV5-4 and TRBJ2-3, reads ETGVTQSPTHLIKTRGQQVTLRCSSQSGHNTVSWYQQALGQGPQFIFQYYREEENGRGNFPPRFSGLQFPNYSSELNVNALELDDSALYLCASSLGTSTVDTQYFGPGTRLTVL.

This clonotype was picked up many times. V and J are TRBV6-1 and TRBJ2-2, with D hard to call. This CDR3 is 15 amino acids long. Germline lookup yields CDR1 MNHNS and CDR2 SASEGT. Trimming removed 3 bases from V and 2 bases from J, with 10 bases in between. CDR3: CASSEVASNTGELFF. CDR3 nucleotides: TGTGCCAGCAGTGAGGTGGCCAGCAACACCGGGGAGCTGTTTTTT.

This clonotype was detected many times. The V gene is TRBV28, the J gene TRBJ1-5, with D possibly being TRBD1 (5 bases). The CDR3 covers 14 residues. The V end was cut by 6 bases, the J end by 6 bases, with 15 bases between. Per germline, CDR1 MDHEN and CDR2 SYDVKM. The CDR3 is CASRGPPGSQPQHF. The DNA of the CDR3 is TGTGCCAGCAGGGGGCCGCCAGGGAGTCAGCCCCAGCATTTT.

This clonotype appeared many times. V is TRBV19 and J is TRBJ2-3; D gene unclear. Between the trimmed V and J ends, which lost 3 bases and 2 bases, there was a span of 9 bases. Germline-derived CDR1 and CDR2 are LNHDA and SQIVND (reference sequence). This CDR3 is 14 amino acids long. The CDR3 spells CASSIPGLTDTQYF. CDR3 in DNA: TGTGCCAGTAGTATTCCCGGTCTCACAGATACGCAGTATTTT.

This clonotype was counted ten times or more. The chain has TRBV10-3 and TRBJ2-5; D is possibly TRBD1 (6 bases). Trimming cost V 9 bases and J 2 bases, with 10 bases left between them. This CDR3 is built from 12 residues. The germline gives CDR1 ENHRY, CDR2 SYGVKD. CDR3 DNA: TGTGCCATTAAGGACAGACAAGAGACCCAGTACTTC. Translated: CAIKDRQETQYF.

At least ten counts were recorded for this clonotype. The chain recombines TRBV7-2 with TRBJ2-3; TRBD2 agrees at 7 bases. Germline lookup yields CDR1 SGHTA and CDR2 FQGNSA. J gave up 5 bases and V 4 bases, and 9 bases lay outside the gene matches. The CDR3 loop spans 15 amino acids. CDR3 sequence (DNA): TGTGCCAGCAGCTCGAATCGCGGGGGTCTAGATACGCAGTATTTT. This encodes CASSSNRGGLDTQYF.

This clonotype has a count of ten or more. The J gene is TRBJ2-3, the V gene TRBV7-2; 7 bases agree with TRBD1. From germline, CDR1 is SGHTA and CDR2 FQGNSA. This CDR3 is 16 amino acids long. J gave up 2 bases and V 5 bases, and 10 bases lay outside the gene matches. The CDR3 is CASSPTGAPPTDTQYF. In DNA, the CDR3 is TGTGCCAGCAGCCCCACAGGGGCCCCCCCCACAGATACGCAGTATTTT.

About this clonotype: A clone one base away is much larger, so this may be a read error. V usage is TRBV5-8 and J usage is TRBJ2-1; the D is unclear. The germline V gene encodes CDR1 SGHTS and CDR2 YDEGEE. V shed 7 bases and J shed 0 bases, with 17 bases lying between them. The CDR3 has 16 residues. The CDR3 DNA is TGTGCCAGCCGACCCGCGCATATCAGCTCCTACAATGAGCAGTTCTTC. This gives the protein CASRPAHISSYNEQFF.

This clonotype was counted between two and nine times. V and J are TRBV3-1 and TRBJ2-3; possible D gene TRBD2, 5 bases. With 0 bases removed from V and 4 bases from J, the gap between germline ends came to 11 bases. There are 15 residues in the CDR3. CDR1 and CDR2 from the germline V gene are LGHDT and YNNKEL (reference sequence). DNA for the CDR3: TGTGCCAGCAGCCAAGATCGAGGGAGCCCAGATACGCAGTATTTT. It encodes CASSQDRGSPDTQYF.

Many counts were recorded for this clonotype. CDR3 bases: TGCGCCAGCGCGGAGGTAGCGGCAGCGAACACCGGGGAGCTGTTTTTT. This sequence encodes CASAEVAAANTGELFF. The chain is built from TRBV5-1 and TRBJ2-2, with TRBD2 as a possible D gene (6 bases). V shed 7 bases and J shed 0 bases, with 16 bases lying between them. The CDR3 loop spans 16 amino acids. CDR1 is SGHRS and CDR2 is YFSETQ in the germline V gene.

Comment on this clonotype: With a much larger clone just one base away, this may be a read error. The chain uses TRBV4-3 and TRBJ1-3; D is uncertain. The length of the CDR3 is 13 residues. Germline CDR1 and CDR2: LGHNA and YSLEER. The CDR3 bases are TGCGCCAGAAGCCAAGATTCGGGAAACACCATATATTTT. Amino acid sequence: CARSQDSGNTIYF.

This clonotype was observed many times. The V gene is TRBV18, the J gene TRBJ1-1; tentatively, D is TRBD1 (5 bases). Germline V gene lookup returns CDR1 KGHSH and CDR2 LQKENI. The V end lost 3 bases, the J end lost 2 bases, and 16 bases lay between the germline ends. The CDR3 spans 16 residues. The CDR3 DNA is TGTGCCAGCTCACCTACTGCGCGGGGGTCTAACACTGAAGCTTTCTTT. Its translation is CASSPTARGSNTEAFF.

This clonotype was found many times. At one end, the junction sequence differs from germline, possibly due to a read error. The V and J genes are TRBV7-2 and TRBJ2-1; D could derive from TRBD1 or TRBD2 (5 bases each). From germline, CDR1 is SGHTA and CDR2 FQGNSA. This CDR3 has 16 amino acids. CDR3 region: CASSLRTPGAYNEQFF. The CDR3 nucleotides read TGTGCCAGCAGCTTAAGGACACCCGGGGCCTATAATGAGCAGTTCTTC.

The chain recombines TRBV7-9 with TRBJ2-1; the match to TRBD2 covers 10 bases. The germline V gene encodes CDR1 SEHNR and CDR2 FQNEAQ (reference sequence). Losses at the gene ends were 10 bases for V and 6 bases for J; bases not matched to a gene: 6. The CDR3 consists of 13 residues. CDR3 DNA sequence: TGTGCCATCCCGGGACTAGCGAGCAATGAGCAGTTCTTC. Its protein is CAIPGLASNEQFF.

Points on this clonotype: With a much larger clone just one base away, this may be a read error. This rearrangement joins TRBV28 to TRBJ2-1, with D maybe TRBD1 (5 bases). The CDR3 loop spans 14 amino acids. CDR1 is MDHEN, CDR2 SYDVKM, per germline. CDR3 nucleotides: TGTGCCAGCAGTTTATACCAGGGCTACACTGAGCAGTTCTTC. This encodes CASSLYQGYTEQFF.

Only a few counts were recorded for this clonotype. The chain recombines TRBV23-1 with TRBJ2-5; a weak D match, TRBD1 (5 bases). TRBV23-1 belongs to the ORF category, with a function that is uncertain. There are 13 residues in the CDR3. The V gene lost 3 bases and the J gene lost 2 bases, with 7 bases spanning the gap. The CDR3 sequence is CASSQDIQETQYF. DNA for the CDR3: TGCGCCAGCAGTCAGGACATTCAAGAGACCCAGTACTTC.

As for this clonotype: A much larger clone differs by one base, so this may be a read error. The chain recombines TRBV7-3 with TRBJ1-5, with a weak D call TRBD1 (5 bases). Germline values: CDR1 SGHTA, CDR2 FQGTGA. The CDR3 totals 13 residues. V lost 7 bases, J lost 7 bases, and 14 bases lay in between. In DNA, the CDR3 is TGTGCCAGCAACTCGGGACTGGGACAGCCCCAGCATTTT. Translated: CASNSGLGQPQHF.

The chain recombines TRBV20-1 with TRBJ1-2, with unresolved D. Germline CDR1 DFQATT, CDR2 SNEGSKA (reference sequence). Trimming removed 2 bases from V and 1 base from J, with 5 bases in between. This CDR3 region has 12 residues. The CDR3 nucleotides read TGCAGTGCTAGAAACAGTAACTATGGCTACACCTTC. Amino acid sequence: CSARNSNYGYTF.